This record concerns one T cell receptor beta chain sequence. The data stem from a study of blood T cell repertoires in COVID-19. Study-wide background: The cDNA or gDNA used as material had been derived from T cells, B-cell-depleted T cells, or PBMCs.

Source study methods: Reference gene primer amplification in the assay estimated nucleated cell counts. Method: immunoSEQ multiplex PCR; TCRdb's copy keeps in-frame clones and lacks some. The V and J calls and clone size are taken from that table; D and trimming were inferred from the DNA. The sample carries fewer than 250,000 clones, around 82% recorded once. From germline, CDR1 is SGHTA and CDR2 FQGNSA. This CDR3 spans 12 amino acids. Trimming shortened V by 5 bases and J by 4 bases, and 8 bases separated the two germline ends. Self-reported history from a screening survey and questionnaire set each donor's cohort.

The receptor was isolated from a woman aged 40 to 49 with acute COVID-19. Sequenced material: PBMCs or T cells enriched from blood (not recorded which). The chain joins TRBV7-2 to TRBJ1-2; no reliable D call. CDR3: CASSQATYGYTF. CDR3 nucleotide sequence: TGTGCCAGCAGCCAGGCAACCTATGGCTACACCTTC.